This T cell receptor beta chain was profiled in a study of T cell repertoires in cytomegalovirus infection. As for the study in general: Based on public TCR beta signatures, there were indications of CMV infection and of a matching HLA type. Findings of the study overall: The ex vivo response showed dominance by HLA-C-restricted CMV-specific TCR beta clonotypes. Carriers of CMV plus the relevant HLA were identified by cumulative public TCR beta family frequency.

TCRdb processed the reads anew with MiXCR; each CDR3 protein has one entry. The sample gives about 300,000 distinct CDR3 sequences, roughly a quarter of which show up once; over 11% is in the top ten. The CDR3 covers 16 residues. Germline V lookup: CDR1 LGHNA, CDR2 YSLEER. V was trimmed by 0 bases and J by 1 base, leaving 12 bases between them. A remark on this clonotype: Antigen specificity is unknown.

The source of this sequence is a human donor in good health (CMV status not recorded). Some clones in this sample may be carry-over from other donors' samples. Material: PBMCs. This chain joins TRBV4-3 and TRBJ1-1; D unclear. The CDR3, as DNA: TGCGCCAGCAGCCAAGATCTGGGCCGTACGAACACTGAAGCTTTCTTT. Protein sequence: CASSQDLGRTNTEAFF.